The 17 T cell receptor beta chains below come from one sample, sequenced in a study of T cells after yellow fever vaccination. TCRdb analysed the 5' RACE reads with MiXCR anew, one entry per CDR3 protein. The sample contains roughly 350,000 distinct CDR3 sequences, roughly 4.3% of which appear only once. The material sequenced was PBMCs, taken 5 days after the yellow fever booster vaccination. These receptors all come from a man younger than 35 who received the YFV17D yellow fever vaccine.

In its sample, this clonotype was seen a few times. CDR3 sequence: CASSAGLGGFEQYV. CDR3 DNA sequence: TGTGCCAGCAGCGCTGGACTAGGTGGCTTCGAGCAGTACGTC. The chain combines TRBV5-4 with TRBJ2-7; 7 bases line up with TRBD2. The V gene end was trimmed by 4 bases and the J gene end by 6 bases; junction bases not matched to a gene: 10. The CDR3 spans 14 residues. Germline CDR1 is SGHNT and CDR2 is YYREEE (reference sequence).

A few counts support this clonotype. The chain recombines TRBV4-1 with TRBJ1-4, with TRBD1 matching over 8 bases. Germline loops: CDR1 MGHRA, CDR2 YSYEKL. The CDR3 is 16 residues long. Trimming removed 3 bases from V and 7 bases from J; junction bases left unmatched: 10. DNA of the CDR3: TGCGCCAGCAGCCACCTTCTGGACAGGGCCGGTGAAAAACTGTTTTTT. Translated, it gives CASSHLLDRAGEKLFF.

This clonotype was detected ten times or more. The gene calls are TRBV4-2 and TRBJ2-3, with D hard to call. Deletions cut 0 bases from V and 8 bases from J, with 12 bases between. Germline V gives CDR1 LGHNA, CDR2 YNFKEQ. This CDR3 is 14 amino acids long. CDR3 region: CASSQEPPVSTQYF. CDR3 nucleotide sequence: TGTGCCAGCAGCCAAGAGCCCCCAGTGTCTACGCAGTATTTT.

In its sample, this clonotype was seen many times. This chain uses TRBV11-2 with TRBJ2-7; D is possibly TRBD1 (5 bases). CDR3 length: 16 amino acids. Trimming left V 0 bases short and J 1 base short, with 13 bases between. Germline CDR1 SGHAT, CDR2 FQNNGV. The CDR3: CASSLDFGQGSYEQYF. DNA of the CDR3: TGTGCCAGCAGCTTAGATTTTGGCCAGGGATCCTACGAGCAGTACTTC.

The rearrangement links TRBV4-3 to TRBJ2-2; maybe TRBD1 (6 bases). With 0 bases removed from V and 9 bases from J, the gap between germline ends came to 14 bases. Germline-derived CDR1 and CDR2 are LGHNA and YSLEER. The CDR3 has 15 amino acids. The CDR3 DNA sequence: TGCGCCAGCAGCCAAGATTTATTGGGACATCGGGAGCTGTTTTTT. Amino acids: CASSQDLLGHRELFF.

V gene TRBV20-1 combines with J gene TRBJ1-1; TRBD1 matches at 7 bases. The V gene end was trimmed by 0 bases and the J gene end by 1 base; junction bases not matched to a gene: 5. CDR1 and CDR2 (germline): DFQATT, SNEGSKA (reference sequence). The CDR3 is 15 residues long. CDR3 sequence (DNA): TGCAGTGCTAGAGATCCCGGGACAGCGAACACTGAAGCTTTCTTT. Its translation is CSARDPGTANTEAFF.

Many counts were recorded for this clonotype. The rearrangement links TRBV20-1 to TRBJ2-3; TRBD2 agrees at 9 bases. Per the germline V gene, CDR1 is DFQATT and CDR2 is SNEGSKA (reference sequence). This CDR3 has 13 amino acids. The junction had 5 bases not matched to a gene; V was cut back by 4 bases and J by 6 bases. The CDR3: CSAIAGARDTQYF. CDR3 coding DNA: TGCAGTGCTATAGCGGGGGCACGGGATACGCAGTATTTT.

The rearrangement links TRBV11-2 to TRBJ1-1; 7 positions agree with TRBD1. This CDR3 is 16 amino acids long. After removal of 2 bases from V and 0 bases from J, the junction contained 6 bases not matched to a gene. Germline loops: CDR1 SGHAT, CDR2 FQNNGV. Written as DNA, the CDR3 is TGTGCCAGCAGCTTATACTCGGGACAGTTGAACACTGAAGCTTTCTTT. This encodes CASSLYSGQLNTEAFF. Complete variable domain (other parts from reference TRBV11-2 and TRBJ1-1): EAGVAQSPRYKIIEKRQSVAFWCNPISGHATLYWYQQILGQGPKLLIQFQNNGVVDDSQLPKDRFSAERLKGVDSTLKIQPAKLEDSAVYLCASSLYSGQLNTEAFFGQGTRLTVV.

V and J are TRBV7-9 and TRBJ2-7; 7 bases are a match to TRBD1. Trimming cost V 4 bases and J 7 bases; bases outside gene matches: 13. The germline V gene encodes CDR1 SEHNR and CDR2 FQNEAQ (reference sequence). CDR3 length equals 15 residues. As DNA, the CDR3 is TGTGCCAGCAGCTGTGTATCGACAGGGATGAGGGAGCAGTACTTC. As protein: CASSCVSTGMREQYF.

This clonotype came up a few times. This chain links TRBV4-1 with TRBJ1-3, with D hard to call. The V and J ends lost 0 bases and 4 bases respectively, with 1 base between them. In germline, CDR1 is MGHRA, CDR2 YSYEKL. CDR3 length equals 12 residues. CDR3 protein: CASSQDGNTIYF. Here the CDR3 DNA reads TGCGCCAGCAGCCAAGACGGAAACACCATATATTTT.

This clonotype was counted many times. The rearrangement uses TRBV4-1 and TRBJ2-7, with 7 bases lining up with TRBD2. After removal of 4 bases from V and 2 bases from J, the junction contained 5 bases not matched to a gene. The length of the CDR3 is 14 residues. Germline CDR1 and CDR2: MGHRA and YSYEKL. CDR3 bases: TGCGCCAGCAGCCCGATAGCGGGTACCTACGAGCAGTACGTC. Its protein product is CASSPIAGTYEQYV.

This clonotype was seen many times. The chain links TRBV4-2 to TRBJ1-5; D is uncertain. V shed 0 bases and J shed 6 bases, with 6 bases lying between them. Germline V gene sequence: CDR1 LGHNA, CDR2 YNFKEQ. The CDR3 length is 13 residues. In nucleotides, the CDR3 is TGTGCCAGCAGCCAAGATCTTAGTCAGCCCCAGCATTTT. Its translation: CASSQDLSQPQHF.

This clonotype has only a few counts. The chain uses TRBV6-1 and TRBJ1-1, with D tentatively TRBD1 (5 bases). The CDR3 is 11 residues long. The ends were cut back, 8 bases at V and 11 bases at J, with 15 bases in the middle. CDR1 and CDR2 (germline): MNHNS, SASEGT. CDR3 nucleotide sequence: TGTGCCAGCCAGGGCGGTTTTTTCGCTTTCTTT. Protein: CASQGGFFAFF.

This clonotype was picked up a small number of times. The chain links TRBV9 to TRBJ2-1, with TRBD1 matching over 7 bases. CDR1 and CDR2 (germline): SGDLS, YYNGEE. This CDR3 spans 11 amino acids. V shed 10 bases and J 6 bases; nucleotides not matched to a gene: 4. CDR3 sequence (DNA): TGTGCCGTACAGGGGACCAATGAGCAGTTCTTC. It translates to CAVQGTNEQFF.

This clonotype was recorded at least ten times. The CDR3 DNA reads as TGTGCCAGCAGCTCCCAGATGGATACGCAGTATTTT. Protein: CASSSQMDTQYF. The chain joins TRBV7-9 to TRBJ2-3; D not resolved. The CDR3 contains 12 residues. Germline V lookup: CDR1 SEHNR, CDR2 FQNEAQ (reference sequence). Trimming removed 4 bases at V and 6 bases at J, with 8 bases between. Together with reference TRBV7-9 and TRBJ2-3, the CDR3 gives the full variable domain: DTGVSQNPRHKITKRGQNVTFRCDPISEHNRLYWYRQTLGQGPEFLTYFQNEAQLEKSRLLSDRFSAERPKGSFSTLEIQRTEQGDSAMYLCASSSQMDTQYFGPGTRLTVL.

The gene calls are TRBV11-2 and TRBJ2-1; 8 bases match TRBD2. This CDR3 comprises 15 residues. Per the germline V gene, CDR1 is SGHAT and CDR2 is FQNNGV. Germline trimming cut 4 bases from V and 4 bases from J; bases unmatched to any gene: 6. As DNA, the CDR3 is TGTGCCAGCAGCTCCTTAGCGGGGCCATACAATGAGCAGTTCTTC. It specifies CASSSLAGPYNEQFF.

This clonotype was observed a few times. The chain recombines TRBV5-5 with TRBJ2-2; maybe TRBD1 (6 bases). The CDR3 is 16 amino acids. Trimming stripped 2 bases from V and 0 bases from J, with 11 bases between. Germline V gene sequence: CDR1 SGHKS, CDR2 YYEKEE (reference sequence). Here the CDR3 DNA reads TGTGCCAGCAGCTTATTCTACAGGGCGAACACCGGGGAGCTGTTTTTT. It translates to CASSLFYRANTGELFF.